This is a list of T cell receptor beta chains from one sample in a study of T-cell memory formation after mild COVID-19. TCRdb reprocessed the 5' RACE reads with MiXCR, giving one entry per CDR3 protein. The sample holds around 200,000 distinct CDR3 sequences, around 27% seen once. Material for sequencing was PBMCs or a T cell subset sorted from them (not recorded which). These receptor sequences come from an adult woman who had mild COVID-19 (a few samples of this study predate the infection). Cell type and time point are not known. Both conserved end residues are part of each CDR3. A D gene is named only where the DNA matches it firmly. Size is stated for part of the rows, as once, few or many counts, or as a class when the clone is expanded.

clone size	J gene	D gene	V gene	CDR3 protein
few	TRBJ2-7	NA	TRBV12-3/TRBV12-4	CASSPQPSLGRASEQYF
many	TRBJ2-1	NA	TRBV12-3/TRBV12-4	CASSPQGVPYNEQFF
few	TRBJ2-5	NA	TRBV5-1	CASSAPPGRAQETQYF
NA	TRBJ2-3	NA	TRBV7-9	CASSYRRITDTQYF
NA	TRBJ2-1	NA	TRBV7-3	CASSLTALTKSYNEQFF
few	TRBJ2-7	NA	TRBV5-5	CASSWGRTGEQYF
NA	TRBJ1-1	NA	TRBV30	CAWSVGKTEAFF
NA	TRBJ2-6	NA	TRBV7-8	CASSLALGTGANVLTF
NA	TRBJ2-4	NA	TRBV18	CASSETRKNIQYF
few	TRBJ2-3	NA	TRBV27	CASQFDPGGPIYF
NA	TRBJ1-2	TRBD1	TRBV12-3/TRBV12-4	CASRGTGEGYGYTF
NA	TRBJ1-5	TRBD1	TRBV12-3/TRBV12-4	CASSFHRPTGDQPQHF
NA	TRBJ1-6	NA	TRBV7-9	CASSLAVQGSNSPLHF
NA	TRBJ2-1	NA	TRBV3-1	CASSQQGPYNEQFF
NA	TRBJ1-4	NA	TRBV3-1	CASSPKSGESKKLFF
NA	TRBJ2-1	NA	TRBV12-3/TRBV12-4	CASSEVGTFSYNEQFF
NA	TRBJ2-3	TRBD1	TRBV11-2	CASSFSRTGRIADTQYF